The 22 T cell receptor beta chains listed next were all sequenced from one sample in a study of blood T cell repertoires in COVID-19. Measured with immunoSEQ multiplex PCR; TCRdb has only the in-frame clones, and not every one. The sample holds around 220,000 clones, more than 75% seen once. The material sequenced was peripheral blood. The receptors derive from a man between 35 and 55 years old with active or convalescent COVID-19.

This clone came up a few times. The chain is built from TRBV13 and TRBJ1-3; 7 bases map to TRBD1. V was clipped by 4 bases and J by 2 bases; unmatched bases: 20. Germline-derived CDR1 and CDR2 are PRHDT and FYEKMQ (reference sequence). This CDR3 has 20 amino acids. The CDR3 sequence: CASSSMTDRAGEIAGNTIYF. In nucleotides, the CDR3 is TGTGCCAGCAGCTCTATGACCGACAGGGCCGGGGAGATCGCTGGAAACACCATATATTTT.

The chain has TRBV29-1 and TRBJ2-5; 7 bases fit TRBD1. Trimming removed 0 bases from V and 2 bases from J; junction bases left unmatched: 3. The V gene's germline CDR1 is SQVTM and CDR2 ANQGSEA. The CDR3 totals 14 residues. The CDR3 DNA sequence: TGCAGCGTTGAAGAAGGGACAGCTCAAGAGACCCAGTACTTC. Residues: CSVEEGTAQETQYF.

The rearrangement joins TRBV6-5 to TRBJ2-2; possibly TRBD1 for D (6 bases). With 6 bases removed from V and 5 bases from J, the gap between germline ends came to 13 bases. CDR1 is MNHEY, CDR2 SVGAGI, per germline. The CDR3 has 14 residues. The CDR3 DNA is TGTGCCAGCAGCTGGACAGTGGGGACCGGGGAGCTGTTTTTT. Its protein is CASSWTVGTGELFF.

V and J are TRBV5-1 and TRBJ2-3, with 7 nucleotides matching TRBD2. CDR1 and CDR2 from the germline V gene are SGHRS and YFSETQ. The CDR3 has 16 residues. The V gene end was trimmed by 4 bases and the J gene end by 2 bases; junction bases not matched to a gene: 10. CDR3 DNA: TGCGCCAGCAGCCCGGCCTCGACTAGCCCCACAGATACGCAGTATTTT. Its translation: CASSPASTSPTDTQYF. The whole variable domain, filled in from reference TRBV5-1 and TRBJ2-3, reads KAGVTQTPRYLIKTRGQQVTLSCSPISGHRSVSWYQQTPGQGLQFLFEYFSETQRNKGNFPGRFSGRQFSNSRSEMNVSTLELGDSALYLCASSPASTSPTDTQYFGPGTRLTVL.

The chain uses TRBV7-9 and TRBJ1-2, with D possibly matching TRBD1 (5 bases). The germline V gene has CDR1 SEHNR and CDR2 FQNEAQ (reference sequence). The V gene lost 0 bases and the J gene lost 5 bases, with 19 bases spanning the gap. The CDR3 loop spans 17 amino acids. The CDR3 loop reads CASSLAKGNVGLYGYTF. For the CDR3, the DNA is TGTGCCAGCAGCTTAGCGAAGGGGAACGTGGGGTTGTATGGCTACACCTTC.

This sequence joins TRBV25-1 and TRBJ2-3; D is unclear. Trimming took off 6 bases at V and 0 bases at J, with 10 bases between the two ends. This CDR3 comprises 14 residues. Germline V gene lookup returns CDR1 MGHDK and CDR2 SYGVNS. The CDR3 DNA reads TGTGCCAGCAGCCCAGGTCGGAGCACAGATACGCAGTATTTT. It translates to CASSPGRSTDTQYF.

The chain has TRBV4-1 and TRBJ2-7, with D perhaps matching TRBD1 (5 bases). This CDR3 contains 16 residues. V lost 1 base, J lost 0 bases, and 13 bases lay in between. The germline V gene encodes CDR1 MGHRA and CDR2 YSYEKL. CDR3 bases: TGCGCCAGCAGCCAAGCGGCCTCAGGGCTCTCCTACGAGCAGTACTTC. It codes for CASSQAASGLSYEQYF.

This chain joins TRBV25-1 and TRBJ1-1, with D unclear. V lost 5 bases and J 4 bases, leaving 17 bases between the germline ends. The V gene's germline CDR1 is MGHDK and CDR2 SYGVNS. The CDR3 covers 15 residues. The DNA for the CDR3 is TGTGCCAGCAGTCGGCTAGCGGCGCGGGGCACTGAAGCTTTCTTT. Translation gives CASSRLAARGTEAFF.

This clone was counted between two and nine times. The genes are TRBV9 and TRBJ2-3; 8 bases agree with TRBD2. This CDR3 comprises 16 residues. The junction had 4 bases not matched to a gene; V was cut back by 0 bases and J by 1 base. Germline CDR1 SGDLS, CDR2 YYNGEE. CDR3 coding DNA: TGTGCCAGCAGCGTAGAGGGGGGACTAGGCACAGATACGCAGTATTTT. Its translation is CASSVEGGLGTDTQYF. Drawing the rest from reference TRBV9 and TRBJ2-3, the complete variable domain is DSGVTQTPKHLITATGQRVTLRCSPRSGDLSVYWYQQSLDQGLQFLIQYYNGEERAKGNILERFSAQQFPDLHSELNLSSLELGDSALYFCASSVEGGLGTDTQYFGPGTRLTVL.

The chain couples TRBV5-6 to TRBJ2-1, with D possibly matching TRBD1 (5 bases). The length of the CDR3 is 16 residues. Trimming stripped 4 bases from V and 3 bases from J, with 17 bases between. Germline V gives CDR1 SGHDT, CDR2 YYEEEE. CDR3 residues: CASSQTTGRHYNEQFF. As DNA, the CDR3 is TGTGCCAGCAGCCAAACTACAGGCCGACACTACAATGAGCAGTTCTTC.

This clone was seen a single time. The chain is built from TRBV7-9 and TRBJ2-1; the D gene is possibly TRBD2 (6 bases). The CDR3 length is 15 residues. Germline CDR1 SEHNR, CDR2 FQNEAQ (reference sequence). Trimming removed 1 base at V and 2 bases at J, with 9 bases between. The CDR3 DNA follows: TGTGCCAGCAGCTTAGGGACTATCACCTACAATGAGCAGTTCTTC. The encoded protein is CASSLGTITYNEQFF.

V gene TRBV10-3 combines with J gene TRBJ2-1; 9 nucleotides line up with TRBD2. Losses at the gene ends were 3 bases for V and 2 bases for J; bases not matched to a gene: 2. The CDR3 has 15 residues. Germline V gene sequence: CDR1 ENHRY, CDR2 SYGVKD. CDR3 region: CAISDSGGPYNEQFF. In DNA, the CDR3 is TGTGCCATCAGTGATAGCGGGGGTCCCTACAATGAGCAGTTCTTC.

The chain uses TRBV7-6 and TRBJ1-5; D remains ambiguous. There are 16 residues in the CDR3. CDR1 is SGHVS, CDR2 FNYEAQ, per germline. Trimming removed 1 base at V and 7 bases at J, with 17 bases between. This CDR3 reads CASSLETAGLGQPQHF. CDR3 DNA sequence: TGTGCCAGCAGCTTAGAAACGGCGGGGTTAGGCCAGCCCCAGCATTTT.

This clone came up a few times. This chain connects TRBV5-4 to TRBJ1-2; D remains ambiguous. Per germline, CDR1 SGHNT and CDR2 YYREEE (reference sequence). V lost 3 bases and J 9 bases, leaving 18 bases between the germline ends. The CDR3 length is 14 residues. The CDR3 sequence: CASSSPGTGRSYTF. The CDR3 bases are TGTGCCAGCAGCTCCCCCGGAACGGGTAGGAGCTACACCTTC.

The chain recombines TRBV7-3 with TRBJ2-2, with D possibly matching TRBD2 (5 bases). Per germline, CDR1 SGHTA and CDR2 FQGTGA. CDR3 length equals 12 residues. With 3 bases removed from V and 7 bases from J, the gap between germline ends came to 6 bases. The CDR3 DNA is TGTGCCAGCAGCTTCGGGGTCGGGGAGCTGTTTTTT. Protein sequence: CASSFGVGELFF.

The chain couples TRBV2 to TRBJ2-7, with TRBD2 matching 8 bases. The V gene end was trimmed by 8 bases and the J gene end by 0 bases; junction bases not matched to a gene: 12. Germline V gives CDR1 SNHLY, CDR2 FYNNEI. The CDR3 covers 16 residues. The CDR3 is CASAGLSGTSSYEQYF. In DNA form, the CDR3 reads TGTGCCAGCGCGGGACTCTCCGGGACTAGCTCCTACGAGCAGTACTTC. Filled out from reference TRBV2 and TRBJ2-7, the complete variable domain reads EPEVTQTPSHQVTQMGQEVILRCVPISNHLYFYWYRQILGQKVEFLVSFYNNEISEKSEIFDDQFSVERPDGSNFTLKIRSTKLEDSAMYFCASAGLSGTSSYEQYFGPGTRLTVT.

This clone has only one observation. The V gene is TRBV5-4, the J gene TRBJ2-5; 9 positions agree with TRBD1. Trimming at V came to 4 bases and at J to 5 bases, leaving 9 bases not matched to a gene. This CDR3 has 15 residues. CDR1 and CDR2 (germline): SGHNT, YYREEE (reference sequence). For the CDR3, the DNA is TGTGCCAGCAGCGCAGGACAGGGGAATAGGGAGACCCAGTACTTC. Its protein product is CASSAGQGNRETQYF.

The chain combines TRBV28 with TRBJ1-4; tentative D call: TRBD1 (5 bases). The V gene's germline CDR1 is MDHEN and CDR2 SYDVKM. Between the trimmed V and J ends, which lost 4 bases and 7 bases, there was a span of 16 bases. This CDR3 spans 15 amino acids. The CDR3 loop is CASSSDGRAGEKLFF. In nucleotides, the CDR3 is TGTGCCAGCAGTTCAGACGGCAGGGCAGGTGAAAAACTGTTTTTT.

J is TRBJ2-7 and V is TRBV6-2 or TRBV6-3, with D perhaps TRBD1 (6 bases). This CDR3 contains 14 residues. CDR1 and CDR2 from the germline V gene are MNHEY and SVGEGT. The V and J ends lost 2 bases and 3 bases respectively, with 11 bases between them. The CDR3: CASSYGRGGYEQYF. The CDR3 DNA sequence: TGTGCCAGCAGTTACGGCAGGGGCGGCTACGAGCAGTACTTC.

The chain combines TRBV29-1 with TRBJ2-3, with TRBD1 matching over 10 bases. Germline assignment: CDR1 SQVTM and CDR2 ANQGSEA. With 3 bases clipped from V and 4 bases from J, the junction kept 4 bases outside the gene matches. The CDR3 runs 14 residues. The CDR3 loop reads CSVDAGQGADTQYF. The CDR3 DNA sequence: TGCAGCGTTGATGCAGGACAGGGGGCAGATACGCAGTATTTT.

J is TRBJ1-1 and V is TRBV4-2; D uncertain. The CDR3 is 16 amino acids. The V gene's germline CDR1 is LGHNA and CDR2 YNFKEQ. Trimming removed 0 bases at V and 1 base at J, with 12 bases between. CDR3 nucleotide sequence: TGTGCCAGCAGCCAAGATCGTTCAGGAGGGAACACTGAAGCTTTCTTT. This translates into CASSQDRSGGNTEAFF.

This clone was observed once. This sequence joins TRBV3-1 (or the pseudogene TRBV3-2) and TRBJ2-7, with D perhaps matching TRBD2 (6 bases). The CDR3 extends over 13 amino acids. CDR1 and CDR2 (germline): LGHDT, YNNKEL (reference sequence). Trimming shortened V by 4 bases and J by 6 bases, and 13 bases separated the two germline ends. CDR3 in amino acids: CASSPGLRGEQYF. The CDR3 DNA reads as TGTGCCAGCAGCCCGGGACTGAGGGGCGAGCAGTACTTC.